The 5 T cell receptor beta chains in this list originate from one sample, sequenced in a study of CD8+ T cells in alopecia areata. Treatment denoted: oral pan-JAK inhibitor, 5-10 mg twice daily. cDNA prepared by RNA extraction and subsequent reverse transcription served as the template for sequencing. Profiling relied on immunoSEQ multiplex PCR, and the TCRdb table lists in-frame clones only, not all of them. The sample contains 150,000 to 200,000 clones, roughly 60% of which appear only once. The sequenced sample was CD4+ T cells sorted from blood, obtained at week 24, from a patient treated with tofacitinib. These receptors were collected from a human donor with alopecia areata.

This clone was seen a few times. CDR3 nucleotides: TGTGCCAGCCGGCTAAGCGGGGGGTCAGATACGCAGTATTTT. It codes for CASRLSGGSDTQYF. The chain uses TRBV27 and TRBJ2-3; 9 bases are a match to TRBD2. Germline lookup yields CDR1 MNHEY and CDR2 SMNVEV (reference sequence). This CDR3 comprises 14 residues. V dropped 8 bases and J dropped 4; count of bases not matched to a gene: 7.

The sample holds a few counts of this clone. V gene TRBV12-5 combines with J gene TRBJ1-1; D gene uncertain. Germline CDR1 reads LGHNT; CDR2 reads FRNRAP. The CDR3 sequence is 15 residues long. The V end was cut by 0 bases, the J end by 7 bases, with 15 bases between. The CDR3 is CASGLVPAIPIEAFF. CDR3 DNA: TGTGCTAGTGGTTTGGTTCCTGCCATACCAATTGAAGCTTTCTTT.

This clone occurred a few times. The chain couples TRBV7-8 to TRBJ1-1, with no clear D. The germline V gene encodes CDR1 SGHVS and CDR2 FQNEAQ. The V end lost 0 bases, the J end lost 0 bases, and 5 bases lay between the germline ends. The CDR3 sequence is 14 residues long. The CDR3 DNA sequence: TGTGCCAGCAGCTTAGCTATCGTGAACACTGAAGCTTTCTTT. Amino acids: CASSLAIVNTEAFF.

The V and J genes are TRBV6-5 and TRBJ2-2; 14 bases are a match to TRBD2. This CDR3 is 15 amino acids long. V shed 8 bases and J 11 bases; nucleotides not matched to a gene: 10. The germline V gene has CDR1 MNHEY and CDR2 SVGAGI. CDR3 coding DNA: TGTGCCAGCTGTGGGACTAGCGGGGGACGAGATGAGCTGTTTTTT. Amino acids: CASCGTSGGRDELFF.

The J gene is TRBJ2-5, the V gene TRBV13, with 8 bases that match TRBD2. The CDR3 runs to 15 residues. Germline CDR1 is PRHDT and CDR2 is FYEKMQ (reference sequence). V was clipped by 4 bases and J by 4 bases; unmatched bases: 8. The CDR3 region has the DNA TGTGCCAGCAGCTCCGGCGGGGGGCAAGGAGAGACCCAGTACTTC. It yields the protein CASSSGGGQGETQYF.